This T cell receptor beta chain originates from a study of cytomegalovirus exposure and HLA in healthy donors. Looking at the study overall: Most genotyped donors, 65% to 90% of around 370, had Caucasian-associated genetic ancestry.

With 60 Vbeta and 13 Jbeta primers, the PCR was carried out. Libraries were prepared by immunoSEQ multiplex PCR; TCRdb keeps only in-frame clonotypes and omits some of them. The data show roughly 84,000 clones, 60% to 85% seen once. Germline loops: CDR1 SGHTA, CDR2 FQGNSA. The V gene lost 5 bases and the J gene lost 6 bases, with 20 bases spanning the gap. There are 15 residues in the CDR3. Notes on this clone: The antigen is undetermined.

General observations from the study: Prior analysis indicated that the majority of TCR beta V segments exhibited productivity approximately 87% or approximately 30% of the time. Analysis was carried out at a later point, and it linked a missense DCLRE1C variant to TCR beta V- and J-gene trimming.

What was sequenced was PBMCs. This rearrangement joins TRBV7-2 to TRBJ2-7, with D perhaps TRBD2 (5 bases). The receptor's source is a male donor in good health and CMV-seropositive. The CDR3 DNA is TGTGCCAGCAGCCCTGTAGACTATCCCCCCCGCGAGCAGTACTTC. Its protein product is CASSPVDYPPREQYF.